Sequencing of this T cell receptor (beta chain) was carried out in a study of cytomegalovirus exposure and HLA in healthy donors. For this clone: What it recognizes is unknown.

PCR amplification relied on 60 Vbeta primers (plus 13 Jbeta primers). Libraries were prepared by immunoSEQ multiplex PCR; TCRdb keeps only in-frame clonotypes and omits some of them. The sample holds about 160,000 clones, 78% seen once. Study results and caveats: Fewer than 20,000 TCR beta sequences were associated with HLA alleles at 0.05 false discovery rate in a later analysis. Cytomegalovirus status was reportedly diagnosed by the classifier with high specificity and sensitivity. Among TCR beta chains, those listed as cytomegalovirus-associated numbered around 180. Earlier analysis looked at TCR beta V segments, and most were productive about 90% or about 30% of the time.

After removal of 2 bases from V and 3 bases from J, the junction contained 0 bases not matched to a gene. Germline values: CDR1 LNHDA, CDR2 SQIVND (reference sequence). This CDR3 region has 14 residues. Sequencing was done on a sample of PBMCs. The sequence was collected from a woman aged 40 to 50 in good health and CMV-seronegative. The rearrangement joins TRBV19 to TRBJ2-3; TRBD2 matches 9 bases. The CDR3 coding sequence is TGTGCCAGTAGTATACTAGCGGGGACAGATACGCAGTATTTT. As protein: CASSILAGTDTQYF. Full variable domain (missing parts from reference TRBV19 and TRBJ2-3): DGGITQSPKYLFRKEGQNVTLSCEQNLNHDAMYWYRQDPGQGLRLIYYSQIVNDFQKGDIAEGYSVSREKKESFPLTVTSAQKNPTAFYLCASSILAGTDTQYFGPGTRLTVL.